This T cell receptor beta chain appears in the sequencing data of a study of blood T cell repertoires in COVID-19. Overall study context: The United States, Italy and Spain supplied acute and convalescent COVID-19 samples. From T cells, B-cell-depleted T cells, or PBMCs came the material, which was cDNA or gDNA.

Per the authors' pipeline: Amplification with reference gene primers provided the estimates of nucleated cell counts. Repertoires were generated with immunoSEQ multiplex PCR, while TCRdb's copy carries only in-frame clones and drops some. V and J calls plus clone size are reproduced from that table; the DNA served to infer D and trimming. The sample consists of more than 200,000 clones, 70% to 90% of them appearing once. The CDR3 contains 15 residues. J lost 4 bases, V lost 5 bases, and 7 bases had no gene match. Germline V gene sequence: CDR1 MNHEY, CDR2 SVGAGI. The sequencing sample was made of peripheral blood. The V call is TRBV6-5, the J call TRBJ2-3; 9 bases are a match to TRBD2. This clonotype was sampled from a man between 18 and 29 years old with active or convalescent COVID-19. CDR3 in DNA: TGTGCCAGCAGTCACACTAAGCGGGGGGCAGATACGCAGTATTTT. Translated, it gives CASSHTKRGADTQYF.